This paragraph covers one T cell receptor beta chain sequence. Its antigen remains unidentified. Clones were sequenced by immunoSEQ multiplex PCR, and TCRdb holds only the in-frame ones, with some missing. The table has 80,000 or so clones, about 89% seen once. The sample is drawn from a study of radiation and T cells in renal cell carcinoma. Time point reported: blood 4 weeks post-SBRT, at nephrectomy. Regarding treatment: 15 Gy SBRT to primary tumor, nephrectomy 4 weeks later. Findings of the study overall: Top tumor clonotypes rose in blood 2 weeks post-radiation, then contracted.

This clonotype originated in a woman between 70 and 85 years old with renal cell carcinoma. Sequenced here: blood, sampled from a patient whose treatment included radiotherapy and nephrectomy.

The CDR3 spells CASSQEQGPKPQHF. CDR3 nucleotides: TGCGCCAGCAGCCAAGAACAGGGCCCGAAGCCCCAGCATTTT. The chain links TRBV4-1 to TRBJ1-5, with D maybe TRBD1 (6 bases). CDR1 is MGHRA and CDR2 is YSYEKL in the germline V gene. The CDR3 runs 14 residues. Trimming cost V 0 bases and J 8 bases, with 11 bases left between them.